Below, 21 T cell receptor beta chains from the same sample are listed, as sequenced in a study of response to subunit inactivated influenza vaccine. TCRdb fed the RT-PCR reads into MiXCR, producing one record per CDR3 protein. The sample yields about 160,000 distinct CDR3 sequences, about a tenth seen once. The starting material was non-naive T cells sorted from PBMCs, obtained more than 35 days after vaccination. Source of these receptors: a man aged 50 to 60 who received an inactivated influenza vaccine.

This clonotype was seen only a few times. The CDR3 region has the DNA TGTGCCACCAGCGAGGGTAGCGCACTAATAACCAAAAACATTCAGTACTTC. Protein product: CATSEGSALITKNIQYF. The J gene is TRBJ2-4, the V gene TRBV15, with D perhaps matching TRBD2 (5 bases). Germline V gene sequence: CDR1 LNHNV, CDR2 YYDKDF (reference sequence). Deletions cut 5 bases from V and 2 bases from J, with 19 bases between. The CDR3 loop spans 17 amino acids. Using reference TRBV15 and TRBJ2-4 for the parts outside the CDR3, the full variable domain is DAMVIQNPRYQVTQFGKPVTLSCSQTLNHNVMYWYQQKSSQAPKLLFHYYDKDFNNEADTPDNFQSRRPNTSFCFLDIRSPGLGDTAMYLCATSEGSALITKNIQYFGAGTRLSVL.

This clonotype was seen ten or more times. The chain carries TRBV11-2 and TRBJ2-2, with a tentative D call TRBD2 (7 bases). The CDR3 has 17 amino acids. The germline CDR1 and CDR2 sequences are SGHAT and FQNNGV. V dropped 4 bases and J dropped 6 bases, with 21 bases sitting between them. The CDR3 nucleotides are TGTGCCAGCAGCTCGCGGGGGCGTGTTCAGGCCTCCGGGGAGCTGTTTTTT. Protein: CASSSRGRVQASGELFF.

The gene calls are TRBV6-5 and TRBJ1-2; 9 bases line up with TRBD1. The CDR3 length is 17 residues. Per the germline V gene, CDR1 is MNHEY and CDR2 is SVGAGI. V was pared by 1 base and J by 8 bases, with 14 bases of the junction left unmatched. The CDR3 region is CASSYFSGQGLRGGYTF. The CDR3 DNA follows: TGTGCCAGCAGTTACTTCTCGGGACAGGGATTGCGGGGCGGCTACACCTTC.

The CDR3 sequence is CASSSGTDNEKLFF. The CDR3 coding sequence is TGCGCCAGCAGCTCCGGGACAGACAATGAAAAACTGTTTTTT. V usage is TRBV5-1 and J usage is TRBJ1-4; 7 nucleotides match TRBD1. CDR1 is SGHRS and CDR2 is YFSETQ in the germline V gene. The V segment lost 3 bases and the J segment 5 bases; nucleotides outside the gene matches: 4. The CDR3 loop spans 14 amino acids.

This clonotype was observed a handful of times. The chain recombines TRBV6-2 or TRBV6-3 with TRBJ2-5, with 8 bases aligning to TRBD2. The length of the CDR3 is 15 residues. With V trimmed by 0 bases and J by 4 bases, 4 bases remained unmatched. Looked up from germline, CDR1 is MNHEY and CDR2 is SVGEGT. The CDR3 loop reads CASSYSNGGGETQYF. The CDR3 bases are TGTGCCAGCAGTTACTCGAACGGGGGGGGAGAGACCCAGTACTTC.

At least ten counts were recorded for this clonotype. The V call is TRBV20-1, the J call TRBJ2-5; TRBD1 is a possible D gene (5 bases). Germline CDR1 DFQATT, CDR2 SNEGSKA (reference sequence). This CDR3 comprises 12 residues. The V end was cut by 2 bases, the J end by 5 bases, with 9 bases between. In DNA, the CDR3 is TGCAGTGCTAGAAGGCGACAGGAGACCCAGTACTTC. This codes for CSARRRQETQYF.

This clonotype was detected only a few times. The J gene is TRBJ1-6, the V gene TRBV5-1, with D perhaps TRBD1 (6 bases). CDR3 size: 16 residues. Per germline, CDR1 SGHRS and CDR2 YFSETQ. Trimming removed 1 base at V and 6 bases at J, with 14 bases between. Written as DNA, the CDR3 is TGCGCCAGCAGCTTGAGTCTGGGGGCAGGTAATTCACCCCTCCACTTT. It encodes CASSLSLGAGNSPLHF. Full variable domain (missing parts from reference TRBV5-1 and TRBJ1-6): KAGVTQTPRYLIKTRGQQVTLSCSPISGHRSVSWYQQTPGQGLQFLFEYFSETQRNKGNFPGRFSGRQFSNSRSEMNVSTLELGDSALYLCASSLSLGAGNSPLHFGNGTRLTVT.

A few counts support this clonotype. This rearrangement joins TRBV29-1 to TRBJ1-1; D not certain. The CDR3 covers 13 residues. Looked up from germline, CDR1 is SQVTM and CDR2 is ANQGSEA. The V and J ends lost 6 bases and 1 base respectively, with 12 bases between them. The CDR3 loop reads CSVEQVSNTEAFF. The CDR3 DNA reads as TGCAGCGTCGAGCAAGTTTCGAACACTGAAGCTTTCTTT.

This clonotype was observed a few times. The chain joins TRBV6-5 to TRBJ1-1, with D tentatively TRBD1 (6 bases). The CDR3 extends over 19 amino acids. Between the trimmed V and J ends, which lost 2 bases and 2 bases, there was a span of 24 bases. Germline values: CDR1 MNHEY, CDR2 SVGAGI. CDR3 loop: CASSYPTTGTLTLNTEAFF. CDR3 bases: TGTGCCAGCAGTTACCCTACAACAGGGACTTTAACGTTAAACACTGAAGCTTTCTTT.

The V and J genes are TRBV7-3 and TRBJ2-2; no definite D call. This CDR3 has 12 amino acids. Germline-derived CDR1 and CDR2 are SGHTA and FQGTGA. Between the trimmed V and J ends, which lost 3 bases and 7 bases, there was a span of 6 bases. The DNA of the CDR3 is TGTGCCAGCAGCTTTGAGGTCGGGGAGCTGTTTTTT. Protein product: CASSFEVGELFF.

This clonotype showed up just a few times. The CDR3 is CSAATGGNTEAFF. In DNA, the CDR3 is TGCAGTGCTGCCACGGGAGGGAATACTGAAGCTTTCTTT. The chain has TRBV20-1 and TRBJ1-1; D gene uncertain. The ends were cut back, 5 bases at V and 5 bases at J, with 15 bases in the middle. The CDR3 loop spans 13 amino acids. Looked up from germline, CDR1 is DFQATT and CDR2 is SNEGSKA (reference sequence).

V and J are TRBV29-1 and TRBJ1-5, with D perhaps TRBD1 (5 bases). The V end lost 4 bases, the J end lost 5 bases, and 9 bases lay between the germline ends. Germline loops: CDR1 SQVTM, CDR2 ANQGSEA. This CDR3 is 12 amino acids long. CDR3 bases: TGCAGCGTTGGGGGGGGGGATCAGCCCCAGCATTTT. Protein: CSVGGGDQPQHF. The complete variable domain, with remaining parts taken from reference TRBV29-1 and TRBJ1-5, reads SAVISQKPSRDICQRGTSLTIQCQVDSQVTMMFWYRQQPGQSLTLIATANQGSEATYESGFVIDKFPISRPNLTFSTLTVSNMSPEDSSIYLCSVGGGDQPQHFGDGTRLSIL.

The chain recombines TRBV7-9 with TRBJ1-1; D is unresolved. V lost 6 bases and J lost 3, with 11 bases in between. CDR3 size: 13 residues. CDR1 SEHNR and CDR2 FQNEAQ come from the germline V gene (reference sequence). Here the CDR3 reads CASRADGYTEAFF. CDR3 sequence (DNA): TGTGCCAGCAGGGCGGACGGTTACACTGAAGCTTTCTTT.

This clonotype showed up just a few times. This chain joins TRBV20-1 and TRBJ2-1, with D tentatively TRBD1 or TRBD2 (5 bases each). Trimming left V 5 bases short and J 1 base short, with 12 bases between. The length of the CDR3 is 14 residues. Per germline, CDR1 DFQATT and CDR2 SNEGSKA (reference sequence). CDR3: CSAWVWGSYNEQFF. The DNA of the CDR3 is TGCAGTGCTTGGGTTTGGGGGTCCTACAATGAGCAGTTCTTC.

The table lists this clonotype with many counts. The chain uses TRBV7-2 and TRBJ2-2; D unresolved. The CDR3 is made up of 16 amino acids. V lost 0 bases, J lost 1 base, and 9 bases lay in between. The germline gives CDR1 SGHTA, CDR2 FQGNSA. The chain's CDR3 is CASSLAQSRNTGELFF. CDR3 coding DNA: TGTGCCAGCAGCTTAGCGCAGAGCAGGAACACCGGGGAGCTGTTTTTT. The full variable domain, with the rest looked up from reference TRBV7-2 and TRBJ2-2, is GAGVSQSPSNKVTEKGKDVELRCDPISGHTALYWYRQSLGQGLEFLIYFQGNSAPDKSGLPSDRFSAERTGGSVSTLTIQRTQQEDSAVYLCASSLAQSRNTGELFFGEGSRLTVL.

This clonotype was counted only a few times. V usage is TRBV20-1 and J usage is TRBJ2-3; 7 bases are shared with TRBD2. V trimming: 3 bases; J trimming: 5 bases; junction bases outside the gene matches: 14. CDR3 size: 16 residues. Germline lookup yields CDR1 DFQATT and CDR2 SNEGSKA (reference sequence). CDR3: CSASNLGGEAGDTQYF. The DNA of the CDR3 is TGCAGTGCTAGTAATCTTGGGGGGGAAGCGGGAGATACGCAGTATTTT.

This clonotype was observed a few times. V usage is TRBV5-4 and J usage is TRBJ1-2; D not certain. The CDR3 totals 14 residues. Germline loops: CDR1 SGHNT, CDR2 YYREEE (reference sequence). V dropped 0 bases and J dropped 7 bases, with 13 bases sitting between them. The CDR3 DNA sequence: TGTGCCAGCAGCTTGGCAACTGGAGTAGTTGGCTACACCTTC. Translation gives CASSLATGVVGYTF.

The DNA of the CDR3 is TGCAGTGCTAGTGCTGACGGGGGAAACACCGGGGAGCTGTTTTTT. Protein: CSASADGGNTGELFF. V and J are TRBV20-1 and TRBJ2-2; D is possibly TRBD2 (6 bases). Germline CDR1 DFQATT, CDR2 SNEGSKA (reference sequence). Trimming removed 3 bases from V and 2 bases from J, with 13 bases in between. The CDR3 runs to 15 residues.

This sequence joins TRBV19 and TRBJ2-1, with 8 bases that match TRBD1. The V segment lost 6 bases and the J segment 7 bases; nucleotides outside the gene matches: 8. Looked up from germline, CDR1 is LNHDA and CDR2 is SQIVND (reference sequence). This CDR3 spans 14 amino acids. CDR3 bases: TGTGCCAGTAGCTATGGGACAGGTCTAAATGAGCAGTTCTTC. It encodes CASSYGTGLNEQFF.

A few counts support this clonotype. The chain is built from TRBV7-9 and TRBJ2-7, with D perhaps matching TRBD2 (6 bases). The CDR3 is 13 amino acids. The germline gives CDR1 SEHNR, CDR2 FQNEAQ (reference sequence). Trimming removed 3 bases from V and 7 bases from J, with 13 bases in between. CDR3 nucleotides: TGTGCCAGCAGCTTTCCGGGAGCTGGGGAGCAGTACTTC. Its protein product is CASSFPGAGEQYF.

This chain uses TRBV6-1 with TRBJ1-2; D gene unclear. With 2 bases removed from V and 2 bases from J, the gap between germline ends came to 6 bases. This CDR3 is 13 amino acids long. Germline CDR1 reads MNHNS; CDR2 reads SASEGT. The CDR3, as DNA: TGTGCCAGCAGTGAACGGAGGAACTATGGCTACACCTTC. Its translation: CASSERRNYGYTF.